The 20 T cell receptor beta chains given below trace back to one sample, sequenced in a study of shared clonotypes between healthy human individuals. Data came from immunoSEQ multiplex PCR; TCRdb stores just in-frame clones and leaves some out. The table shows around 2.5 million clones, with roughly 93% occurring only once. The sample consisted of naive CD4+ T cells from PBMCs. The subset: CD45RA+ positively selected. These receptors originate from a young man in good health. Some clones in this sample may be carry-over from other donors' samples.

The rearrangement links TRBV7-3 to TRBJ2-3; 7 nucleotides agree with TRBD2. The length of the CDR3 is 13 residues. Looked up from germline, CDR1 is SGHTA and CDR2 is FQGTGA. V lost 9 bases, J lost 4 bases, and 7 bases stayed unmatched. The DNA of the CDR3 is TGTGCCAGGGGCGGGAGTAGGGCAGATACGCAGTATTTT. The encoded protein is CARGGSRADTQYF. The full variable domain, rest sourced from reference TRBV7-3 and TRBJ2-3, is GAGVSQTPSNKVTEKGKYVELRCDPISGHTALYWYRQSLGQGPEFLIYFQGTGAADDSGLPNDRFFAVRPEGSVSTLKIQRTERGDSAVYLCARGGSRADTQYFGPGTRLTVL.

This chain uses TRBV4-3 with TRBJ1-1; D gene unclear. This CDR3 comprises 13 residues. CDR1 and CDR2 (germline): LGHNA, YSLEER. V lost 5 bases, J lost 5 bases, and 12 bases lay in between. CDR3 bases: TGCGCCAGCAGCTTATATACGGGGACTGAAGCTTTCTTT. This codes for CASSLYTGTEAFF.

This chain joins TRBV7-3 and TRBJ1-5, with D uncertain. The CDR3 contains 13 residues. V was cut by 6 bases and J by 3 bases, with 9 bases left in between. CDR1 is SGHTA and CDR2 is FQGTGA in the germline V gene. The CDR3 region is CASSPGANQPQHF. The CDR3, as DNA: TGTGCCAGCAGTCCAGGCGCCAATCAGCCCCAGCATTTT.

The chain carries TRBV21-1 and TRBJ1-2; the table's D call, TRBD1, has no DNA check behind it. TRBV21-1 is noted as a pseudogene. The CDR3 has 15 residues. The CDR3 protein is CASSSSGQHLYGYTF. As DNA, the CDR3 is TGTGCCAGCAGCTCAAGTGGACAGCACCTCTATGGCTACACCTTC.

The CDR3 protein is CASSVGRDEQYF. CDR3 bases: TGTGCCAGCAGTGTAGGGCGGGACGAGCAGTACTTC. This chain uses TRBV2 with TRBJ2-7; D possibly corresponds to TRBD2 (5 bases). V lost 4 bases and J lost 5, with 9 bases in between. The CDR3 consists of 12 residues. In germline, CDR1 is SNHLY, CDR2 FYNNEI.

The chain employs TRBV29-1 and TRBJ1-2, with D possibly being TRBD1 (5 bases). V gave up 4 bases and J gave up 2 bases, with 8 bases separating them. Germline CDR1 is SQVTM and CDR2 is ANQGSEA. The CDR3 runs to 12 residues. The CDR3 nucleotides are TGCAGCGTTGGACAGAGAAACTATGGCTACACCTTC. It codes for CSVGQRNYGYTF.

The V and J genes are TRBV5-4 and TRBJ2-7; 7 positions match TRBD2. Germline V gives CDR1 SGHNT, CDR2 YYREEE (reference sequence). The CDR3 totals 14 residues. With V trimmed by 2 bases and J by 4 bases, 6 bases remained unmatched. The CDR3 spells CASSFGGRGYEQYF. The CDR3 DNA sequence: TGTGCCAGCAGCTTTGGCGGGAGAGGTTACGAGCAGTACTTC.

This chain links TRBV5-1 with TRBJ2-3; D might be TRBD1 (6 bases). The CDR3 length is 13 residues. V shed 4 bases and J shed 5 bases, with 11 bases lying between them. Germline V gene data show CDR1 as SGHRS and CDR2 as YFSETQ. The CDR3 nucleotides are TGCGCCAGCAGCGTACAGGGTGGAGATACGCAGTATTTT. Amino acids: CASSVQGGDTQYF.

This clone was counted once. Distinct nucleotide sequences in the sample also encode this CDR3. The chain carries TRBV30 and TRBJ1-1, with TRBD1 matching over 8 bases. CDR1 is GTSNPN and CDR2 is SVGIG in the germline V gene (reference sequence). J gave up 2 bases and V 3 bases, and 2 bases lay outside the gene matches. The CDR3 is 13 residues long. This CDR3 is CAWSDRGNTEAFF. The CDR3, as DNA: TGTGCCTGGAGCGACAGGGGTAACACTGAAGCTTTCTTT.

This chain uses TRBV28 with TRBJ2-5; D not resolved. With 1 base removed from V and 0 bases from J, the gap between germline ends came to 6 bases. The CDR3 spans 14 residues. CDR1 MDHEN and CDR2 SYDVKM come from the germline V gene. The chain's CDR3 is CASSLYQDQETQYF. CDR3 DNA sequence: TGTGCCAGCAGTTTATATCAGGACCAAGAGACCCAGTACTTC. The complete variable domain, with remaining parts taken from reference TRBV28 and TRBJ2-5, reads DVKVTQSSRYLVKRTGEKVFLECVQDMDHENMFWYRQDPGLGLRLIYFSYDVKMKEKGDIPEGYSVSREKKERFSLILESASTNQTSMYLCASSLYQDQETQYFGPGTRLLVL.

The CDR3 coding sequence is TGTGCCAGCGCAGGGGGGCTATTAACCGAAGCTTTCTTT. Protein: CASAGGLLTEAFF. V gene TRBV7-3 combines with J gene TRBJ1-1, with 7 bases matching TRBD1. Germline V gene lookup returns CDR1 SGHTA and CDR2 FQGTGA. The CDR3 runs 13 residues. J gave up 8 bases and V 8 bases, and 11 bases lay outside the gene matches. The whole variable domain, remainder taken from reference TRBV7-3 and TRBJ1-1, is GAGVSQTPSNKVTEKGKYVELRCDPISGHTALYWYRQSLGQGPEFLIYFQGTGAADDSGLPNDRFFAVRPEGSVSTLKIQRTERGDSAVYLCASAGGLLTEAFFGQGTRLTVV.

The rearrangement uses TRBV9 and TRBJ1-1, with D uncertain. Trimming cost V 4 bases and J 1 base, with 11 bases left between them. In germline, CDR1 is SGDLS, CDR2 YYNGEE. The CDR3 runs 14 residues. The CDR3 reads CASSPGRGNTEAFF. The CDR3 nucleotides are TGTGCCAGCAGCCCCGGACGGGGGAACACTGAAGCTTTCTTT.

Details on this clone: This CDR3 is also generated by other DNA sequences in the sample. The chain links TRBV19 to TRBJ2-5; D possibly corresponds to TRBD2 (5 bases). Germline-derived CDR1 and CDR2 are LNHDA and SQIVND (reference sequence). V was trimmed by 6 bases and J by 2 bases, leaving 7 bases between them. The CDR3 has 12 amino acids. The CDR3 region is CASSRTQETQYF. The CDR3 region has the DNA TGTGCCAGTAGCAGGACTCAAGAGACCCAGTACTTC. The whole variable domain, remainder taken from reference TRBV19 and TRBJ2-5, is DGGITQSPKYLFRKEGQNVTLSCEQNLNHDAMYWYRQDPGQGLRLIYYSQIVNDFQKGDIAEGYSVSREKKESFPLTVTSAQKNPTAFYLCASSRTQETQYFGPGTRLLVL.

CDR3 protein: CASSRGGRGAPYEQYF. In DNA, the CDR3 is TGCGCCAGCAGCAGAGGGGGAAGGGGGGCACCCTACGAGCAGTACTTC. The chain has TRBV4-1 and TRBJ2-7; TRBD1 or TRBD2 may be the D gene (6 bases each). Germline V gives CDR1 MGHRA, CDR2 YSYEKL. The CDR3 sequence is 16 residues long. Trimming removed 5 bases from V and 2 bases from J, with 19 bases in between.

In the case of this clone: The junction departs from the called germline gene at one end, perhaps through a read error. The rearrangement uses TRBV7-9 and TRBJ2-7; D gene uncertain. The CDR3 is 12 residues long. CDR1 is SEHNR and CDR2 is FQNEAQ in the germline V gene (reference sequence). The DNA of the CDR3 is TGTGCCAGCAGCTTAGCCTCCCACGAGCAGTACTTC. It translates to CASSLASHEQYF.

This chain connects TRBV5-1 to TRBJ2-7; 13 bases fit TRBD2. J lost 2 bases, V lost 4 bases, and 6 bases had no gene match. The CDR3 length is 16 residues. Germline CDR1 SGHRS, CDR2 YFSETQ. The DNA for the CDR3 is TGCGCCAGCAGCAGAGGACTAGCGGGAGTCGCCTACGAGCAGTACTTC. Translating it yields CASSRGLAGVAYEQYF.

The chain links TRBV5-8 to TRBJ2-7; no firm D call. The CDR3 contains 12 residues. With 1 base removed from V and 6 bases from J, the gap between germline ends came to 8 bases. CDR1 is SGHTS, CDR2 YDEGEE, per germline. CDR3 in amino acids: CASSLTFGEQYF. The DNA for the CDR3 is TGTGCCAGCAGCTTGACCTTTGGCGAGCAGTACTTC.

The chain is built from TRBV28 and TRBJ1-1; 7 nucleotides match TRBD1. Looked up from germline, CDR1 is MDHEN and CDR2 is SYDVKM. After removal of 4 bases from V and 5 bases from J, the junction contained 4 bases not matched to a gene. This CDR3 is 13 amino acids long. CDR3 region: CASSSGQRTEAFF. DNA of the CDR3: TGTGCCAGCAGTTCGGGACAGCGGACTGAAGCTTTCTTT.

V gene TRBV28 combines with J gene TRBJ1-2, with D hard to call. The CDR3 runs to 14 residues. The germline CDR1 and CDR2 sequences are MDHEN and SYDVKM. The V end lost 3 bases, the J end lost 7 bases, and 15 bases lay between the germline ends. The CDR3 DNA reads as TGTGCCAGCAGTTTTGAACAGTGGGAAGGTGGCTACACCTTC. This codes for CASSFEQWEGGYTF.

This rearrangement joins TRBV5-1 to TRBJ2-3; D is perhaps TRBD1 or TRBD2 (5 bases each). V dropped 4 bases and J dropped 3 bases, with 18 bases sitting between them. The CDR3 is made up of 16 amino acids. Germline V gene lookup returns CDR1 SGHRS and CDR2 YFSETQ. CDR3 sequence (DNA): TGCGCCAGCAGCCGAGAGGGACGGGGAGAGACAGATACGCAGTATTTT. This gives the protein CASSREGRGETDTQYF. Full variable domain (outside the CDR3, taken from reference TRBV5-1 and TRBJ2-3): KAGVTQTPRYLIKTRGQQVTLSCSPISGHRSVSWYQQTPGQGLQFLFEYFSETQRNKGNFPGRFSGRQFSNSRSEMNVSTLELGDSALYLCASSREGRGETDTQYFGPGTRLTVL.